This T cell receptor beta chain is from a study of beta chain features in type 1 diabetes. This clone was seen a handful of times. Expressed TCRB transcripts got sequenced, as all isolated RNA was reverse transcribed. Some clones are missing from TCRdb's copy, which holds only in-frame ones; the method was immunoSEQ multiplex PCR. The sample includes about 160,000 clones, just over 9% of them seen just once. The CDR3 covers 17 residues. The germline V gene encodes CDR1 SGHAT and CDR2 FQNNGV. This chain joins TRBV11-2 and TRBJ2-5; the match to TRBD1 covers 9 bases. Material: central memory CD4+ T cells from blood. This receptor was identified in a woman in her late teens or twenties in good health. CDR3 residues: CPKRPFFGDRDQETQYF. The CDR3 region has the DNA TGTCCCAAACGCCCATTTTTCGGGGACAGGGACCAAGAGACCCAGTACTTC. Based on the CDR3 plus reference TRBV11-2 and TRBJ2-5, the full variable domain is EAGVAQSPRYKIIEKRQSVAFWCNPISGHATLYWYQQILGQGPKLLIQFQNNGVVDDSQLPKDRFSAERLKGVDSTLKIQPAKLEDSAVYLCPKRPFFGDRDQETQYFGPGTRLLVL.